The T cell receptor beta chain under discussion was sequenced for a study of blood T cell repertoires in COVID-19. In its sample, this clone was seen a few times. Trimming cost V 3 bases and J 10 bases, with 19 bases left between them. Looked up from germline, CDR1 is SGHRS and CDR2 is YFSETQ. This CDR3 spans 15 amino acids. TCRdb keeps only in-frame clones here, not all; method: immunoSEQ multiplex PCR. The sample records a few hundred thousand clones, about 88% being singletons. Sequencing input: PBMCs or T cells enriched from blood (not recorded which). The rearrangement uses TRBV5-1 and TRBJ1-4; TRBD1 is a possible D gene (5 bases). The sequence derives from a woman between 45 and 60 years old who had been exposed to COVID-19. For the CDR3, the DNA is TGCGCCAGCAGCTCCCTTCAGGGCGGCTTGGGAAAACTGTTTTTT. As protein: CASSSLQGGLGKLFF.